This section outlines one TCR beta chain sequence together with its context. Here immunoSEQ multiplex PCR was the method, and the copy in TCRdb shows in-frame clones only, minus some. The sample consists of over 200,000 clones, around nine tenths of them appearing once. This sample is drawn from a study of blood T cell repertoires in COVID-19. Study-wide background: Italy, Spain and the United States were the sources of the convalescent and acute COVID-19 samples.

CDR1 is LNHDA, CDR2 SQIVND, per germline (reference sequence). The CDR3 sequence is 11 residues long. V lost 6 bases to trimming and J lost 4 bases, with 4 bases between them. This receptor was taken from a woman in her twenties or thirties who had been exposed to COVID-19. This sequence joins TRBV19 and TRBJ2-1; no clear D gene. The sequencing input was PBMCs or T cells enriched from blood (not recorded which). The CDR3 DNA is TGTGCCAGTAGCCGTTACAATGAGCAGTTCTTC. It specifies CASSRYNEQFF.